One and the same sample provided the 22 T cell receptor beta chains below, sequenced in a study of T cell repertoires in cytomegalovirus infection. TCRdb reprocessed the reads with MiXCR, giving one entry per CDR3 protein. The sample has roughly 640,000 distinct CDR3 sequences, 20% to 30% seen once; the top ten hold 6.5% to 10%. Sequencing used CD8+ T cells from PBMCs. All receptors derive from a human donor in good health (CMV status not recorded). Some clones in this sample may be carry-over from other donors' samples.

A note on this clonotype: A read error may produce the germline difference seen at one junction end. J is TRBJ2-7 and V is TRBV2; no reliable D call. Germline CDR1 reads SNHLY; CDR2 reads FYNNEI. This CDR3 is built from 11 residues. The CDR3 region is CANSDYHEQYF. The DNA for the CDR3 is TGTGCCAACAGTGATTACCACGAGCAGTACTTC.

The rearrangement links TRBV2 to TRBJ1-4, with TRBD1 matching 7 bases. This CDR3 has 14 amino acids. Germline lookup yields CDR1 SNHLY and CDR2 FYNNEI. J was trimmed by 5 bases and V by 6 bases; bases with no gene match: 6. CDR3 protein: CASRTRGANEKLFF. Written as DNA, the CDR3 is TGTGCCAGCAGGACCAGGGGGGCCAATGAAAAACTGTTTTTT.

This clonotype came up many times. The J gene is TRBJ1-1, the V gene TRBV7-2, with D possibly TRBD1 on 6 matching bases. Germline lookup yields CDR1 SGHTA and CDR2 FQGNSA. Trimming shortened V by 3 bases and J by 4 bases, and 15 bases separated the two germline ends. The CDR3 covers 15 residues. The CDR3 spells CASSFQGSGSTEAFF. In nucleotides, the CDR3 is TGTGCCAGCAGCTTCCAGGGGAGTGGAAGCACTGAAGCTTTCTTT.

This clonotype turned up a few times. The chain carries TRBV5-6 and TRBJ1-5; 8 positions agree with TRBD1. The CDR3 consists of 17 residues. The germline V gene has CDR1 SGHDT and CDR2 YYEEEE. Germline trimming cut 3 bases from V and 1 base from J; bases unmatched to any gene: 9. The CDR3 spells CASSSSDRAKSNQPQHF. The CDR3 DNA is TGTGCCAGCAGCTCCTCGGACAGGGCGAAAAGCAATCAGCCCCAGCATTTT.

The V call is TRBV4-1, the J call TRBJ1-5; possibly TRBD1 for D (5 bases). CDR3 length: 13 amino acids. V lost 0 bases and J 6 bases, leaving 6 bases between the germline ends. Germline assignment: CDR1 MGHRA and CDR2 YSYEKL. Written as DNA, the CDR3 is TGCGCCAGCAGCCAAGAAGGGGTTCAGCCCCAGCATTTT. This gives the protein CASSQEGVQPQHF.

The rearrangement links TRBV28 to TRBJ1-5; D remains ambiguous. The CDR3 has 14 residues. V was clipped by 3 bases and J by 0 bases, with 6 bases between them. The V gene's germline CDR1 is MDHEN and CDR2 SYDVKM. The CDR3 region is CASSFMDSNQPQHF. The CDR3, as DNA: TGTGCCAGCAGTTTTATGGATAGCAATCAGCCCCAGCATTTT. The full variable domain, rest sourced from reference TRBV28 and TRBJ1-5, is DVKVTQSSRYLVKRTGEKVFLECVQDMDHENMFWYRQDPGLGLRLIYFSYDVKMKEKGDIPEGYSVSREKKERFSLILESASTNQTSMYLCASSFMDSNQPQHFGDGTRLSIL.

This rearrangement joins TRBV4-1 to TRBJ2-2; D is ambiguous. Germline CDR1 and CDR2: MGHRA and YSYEKL. This CDR3 region has 13 residues. Trimming took 3 bases from V and 9 from J, leaving 11 bases between them. CDR3 in DNA: TGCGCCAGCAGCCAGGCGCCGGGCAGGGAGCTGTTTTTT. It is translated as CASSQAPGRELFF.

The chain carries TRBV6-4 and TRBJ2-3; 10 bases map to TRBD2. Germline CDR1 is MRHNA and CDR2 is SNTAGT. This CDR3 comprises 15 residues. With 5 bases clipped from V and 5 bases from J, the junction kept 7 bases outside the gene matches. The CDR3 sequence: CASSTRLAGKDTQYF. The CDR3 coding sequence is TGTGCCAGCAGTACCCGACTAGCGGGTAAAGATACGCAGTATTTT.

The table lists this clonotype with many counts. The chain joins TRBV7-9 to TRBJ1-5; D gene unclear. Germline-derived CDR1 and CDR2 are SEHNR and FQNEAQ (reference sequence). The V end was cut by 5 bases, the J end by 4 bases, with 6 bases between. The CDR3 contains 12 residues. Here the CDR3 DNA reads TGTGCCAGCAGCCTCCTAAATCAGCCCCAGCATTTT. It translates to CASSLLNQPQHF.

The rearrangement joins TRBV5-1 to TRBJ2-7; no clear D gene. This CDR3 comprises 14 residues. V lost 0 bases, J lost 2 bases, and 9 bases lay in between. Germline assignment: CDR1 SGHRS and CDR2 YFSETQ. CDR3 sequence: CASSLEAGPYEQYF. The CDR3 region has the DNA TGCGCCAGCAGCTTGGAGGCAGGTCCCTACGAGCAGTACTTC.

This clonotype was seen repeatedly, ten times or more. The chain joins TRBV7-2 to TRBJ1-5; D not certain. V dropped 6 bases and J dropped 0 bases, with 12 bases sitting between them. The germline gives CDR1 SGHTA, CDR2 FQGNSA. The CDR3 loop spans 15 amino acids. The CDR3 sequence is CASRAMGYSNQPQHF. The CDR3 DNA sequence: TGTGCCAGCAGGGCTATGGGGTATAGCAATCAGCCCCAGCATTTT.

This clonotype was seen at least ten times. This chain joins TRBV6-2 or TRBV6-3 and TRBJ1-1; TRBD1 aligns across 7 bases. Germline V lookup: CDR1 MNHEY, CDR2 SVGEGT. The CDR3 has 14 amino acids. Losses at the gene ends were 7 bases for V and 5 bases for J; bases not matched to a gene: 10. CDR3 DNA: TGTGCCAGCAAGAAGCAGGGGGTGTGGACTGAAGCTTTCTTT. It codes for CASKKQGVWTEAFF.

There are a few counts of this clonotype. The chain is built from TRBV18 and TRBJ2-3; tentative D call: TRBD1 (6 bases). Germline loops: CDR1 KGHSH, CDR2 LQKENI. This CDR3 has 16 residues. Trimming took 4 bases from V and 0 from J, leaving 14 bases between them. CDR3 protein: CASSLGQKKSTDTQYF. The CDR3 DNA sequence: TGTGCCAGCTCACTTGGACAGAAAAAGAGCACAGATACGCAGTATTTT.

This chain joins TRBV6-5 and TRBJ2-1; TRBD2 matches 14 bases. There are 19 residues in the CDR3. Losses at the gene ends were 5 bases for V and 8 bases for J; bases not matched to a gene: 17. Germline V gene data show CDR1 as MNHEY and CDR2 as SVGAGI. Here the CDR3 DNA reads TGTGCCAGCAGTGCCCGGGCGGATTTACTGGGACTAGCGGGGGATGAGCAGTTCTTC. Translation gives CASSARADLLGLAGDEQFF.

V is TRBV9 and J is TRBJ2-2; 9 bases are shared with TRBD1. CDR1 and CDR2 from the germline V gene are SGDLS and YYNGEE. The CDR3 has 18 amino acids. V was pared by 1 base and J by 0 bases, with 7 bases of the junction left unmatched. DNA for the CDR3: TGTGCCAGCAGCGTACCTTCGGGACAGGGCACGAACACCGGGGAGCTGTTTTTT. It specifies CASSVPSGQGTNTGELFF. Variable domain in full (rest from reference TRBV9 and TRBJ2-2): DSGVTQTPKHLITATGQRVTLRCSPRSGDLSVYWYQQSLDQGLQFLIQYYNGEERAKGNILERFSAQQFPDLHSELNLSSLELGDSALYFCASSVPSGQGTNTGELFFGEGSRLTVL.

This clonotype was detected once. The chain joins TRBV19 to TRBJ1-1; D not resolved. The V gene lost 0 bases and the J gene lost 8 bases, with 10 bases spanning the gap. Per the germline V gene, CDR1 is LNHDA and CDR2 is SQIVND (reference sequence). This CDR3 region has 13 residues. CDR3 coding DNA: TGTGCCAGTAGTATAGAGCTTCAGAGAGAAGCTTTCTTT. Residues: CASSIELQREAFF.

This clonotype was seen only a few times. The chain employs TRBV6-5 and TRBJ2-1; 9 nucleotides match TRBD1. Trimming cost V 3 bases and J 7 bases; bases outside gene matches: 7. Looked up from germline, CDR1 is MNHEY and CDR2 is SVGAGI. The CDR3 contains 15 residues. This CDR3 reads CASSYSGQGWNEQFF. CDR3 coding DNA: TGTGCCAGCAGTTATTCCGGACAGGGGTGGAATGAGCAGTTCTTC.

The CDR3 DNA reads TGTGCCAGCAGAGAAGCGATCTACGAGCAGTACGTC. Translation gives CASREAIYEQYV. J is TRBJ2-7 and V is TRBV2; D is ambiguous. This CDR3 has 12 amino acids. CDR1 is SNHLY, CDR2 FYNNEI, per germline.

Points on this clonotype: A clone one base away is much larger, so this may be a read error. The rearrangement joins TRBV12-3 or TRBV12-4 to TRBJ2-1; D perhaps matches TRBD2 (5 bases). The germline V and J ends were trimmed by 5 bases and 7 bases, with 15 bases remaining between them. The CDR3 loop spans 14 amino acids. DNA for the CDR3: TGTGCCAGCAGTGCAAAGAGTAGGGAGAATGAGCAGTTCTTC. Its protein is CASSAKSRENEQFF.

This clonotype has at least ten counts. V is TRBV20-1 and J is TRBJ2-2; D unclear. Germline CDR1 and CDR2: DFQATT and SNEGSKA (reference sequence). Trimming cost V 5 bases and J 2 bases, with 3 bases left between them. The CDR3 is made up of 11 amino acids. The CDR3 spells CSALNTGELFF. Here the CDR3 DNA reads TGCAGTGCTCTTAACACCGGGGAGCTGTTTTTT.

Worth noting for this clonotype: With a much larger clone just one base away, this may be a read error. This rearrangement joins TRBV28 to TRBJ2-2; no firm D call. The germline CDR1 and CDR2 sequences are MDHEN and SYDVKM. The CDR3 contains 16 residues. Trimming removed 4 bases from V and 1 base from J, with 13 bases in between. As DNA, the CDR3 is TGTGCCAGCAGTTCCTGGAACTGGGTGAACACCGGGGAGCTGTTTTTT. Its protein product is CASSSWNWVNTGELFF. Based on the CDR3 plus reference TRBV28 and TRBJ2-2, the full variable domain is DVKVTQSSRYLVKRTGEKVFLECVQDMDHENMFWYRQDPGLGLRLIYFSYDVKMKEKGDIPEGYSVSREKKERFSLILESASTNQTSMYLCASSSWNWVNTGELFFGEGSRLTVL.

The V and J genes are TRBV29-1 and TRBJ2-7; possibly TRBD2 for D (5 bases). With 3 bases removed from V and 5 bases from J, the gap between germline ends came to 11 bases. Germline CDR1 SQVTM, CDR2 ANQGSEA. This CDR3 comprises 12 residues. CDR3 residues: CSVDLWGDEQYF. In DNA form, the CDR3 reads TGCAGCGTTGATCTCTGGGGAGACGAGCAGTACTTC.